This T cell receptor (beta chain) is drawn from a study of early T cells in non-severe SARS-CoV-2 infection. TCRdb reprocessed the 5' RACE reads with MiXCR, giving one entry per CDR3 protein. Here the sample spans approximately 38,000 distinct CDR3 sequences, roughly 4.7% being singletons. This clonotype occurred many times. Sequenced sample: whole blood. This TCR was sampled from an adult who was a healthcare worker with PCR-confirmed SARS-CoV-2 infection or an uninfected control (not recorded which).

CDR3 loop: CASSSRPRNSPLHF. The CDR3 DNA reads as TGTGCCAGCAGTTCTAGGCCGCGGAATTCACCCCTCCACTTT. V usage is TRBV27 and J usage is TRBJ1-6; no clear D gene. Germline V CDR1 and CDR2: MNHEY, SMNVEV (reference sequence). The CDR3 has 14 amino acids. Trimming pared 4 bases from V and 7 bases from J, leaving 11 bases between.